Each of the 5 T cell receptor beta chains below was sequenced from the same sample in a study of T cell responses to AZD1222 COVID-19 vaccine. TCRdb's copy holds only in-frame clones and misses some; the assay was immunoSEQ multiplex PCR. The data show 80,000 to 100,000 clones, about 92% seen once. Sequencing used peripheral blood, obtained on day 0 of AZD1222 vaccination. The source of these receptors is an adult in good health.

The chain joins TRBV9 to TRBJ2-2; 7 bases agree with TRBD2. With 0 bases clipped from V and 5 bases from J, the junction kept 10 bases outside the gene matches. Germline loops: CDR1 SGDLS, CDR2 YYNGEE. This CDR3 is 17 amino acids long. In DNA form, the CDR3 reads TGTGCCAGCAGCGTAGATGGAGGCGGGAGATCGACCGGGGAGCTGTTTTTT. As protein: CASSVDGGGRSTGELFF.

The CDR3 nucleotides are TGTGCCAGCAGCTTAGATCAGACAACCGGGGAGCTGTTTTTT. Translating gives CASSLDQTTGELFF. The gene calls are TRBV11-3 and TRBJ2-2; unclear D gene. Looked up from germline, CDR1 is SGHNT and CDR2 is YENEEA. V was cut by 0 bases and J by 5 bases, with 7 bases left in between. CDR3 length: 14 amino acids. Complete variable domain (other parts from reference TRBV11-3 and TRBJ2-2): EAGVVQSPRYKIIEKKQPVAFWCNPISGHNTLYWYLQNLGQGPELLIRYENEEAVDDSQLPKDRFSAERLKGVDSTLKIQPAELGDSAVYLCASSLDQTTGELFFGEGSRLTVL.

The chain uses TRBV5-1 and TRBJ1-3, with D unclear. V lost 0 bases and J lost 0, with 16 bases in between. Germline V gene lookup returns CDR1 SGHRS and CDR2 YFSETQ. The CDR3 totals 18 residues. In nucleotides, the CDR3 is TGCGCCAGCAGCTTGGGATATGTGGGCAGAACCTCTGGAAACACCATATATTTT. Translated, it gives CASSLGYVGRTSGNTIYF.

The chain uses TRBV7-6 and TRBJ2-2, with D hard to call. The CDR3 spans 15 residues. Trimming removed 1 base at V and 8 bases at J, with 14 bases between. In germline, CDR1 is SGHVS, CDR2 FNYEAQ. This CDR3 is CASSLGSRVSGELFF. The DNA for the CDR3 is TGTGCCAGCAGCTTAGGTTCTCGGGTTTCGGGGGAGCTGTTTTTT. Full variable domain (missing parts from reference TRBV7-6 and TRBJ2-2): GAGVSQSPRYKVTKRGQDVALRCDPISGHVSLYWYRQALGQGPEFLTYFNYEAQQDKSGLPNDRFSAERPEGSISTLTIQRTEQRDSAMYRCASSLGSRVSGELFFGEGSRLTVL.

This sequence joins TRBV7-8 and TRBJ2-1; 13 nucleotides agree with TRBD2. Losses at the gene ends were 4 bases for V and 13 bases for J; bases not matched to a gene: 10. This CDR3 spans 15 amino acids. CDR1 SGHVS and CDR2 FQNEAQ come from the germline V gene. The CDR3: CASSSITSGRAIQFF. CDR3 nucleotides: TGTGCCAGCAGCTCCATCACTAGCGGGAGGGCGATCCAGTTCTTC.